This T cell receptor (beta chain) is from a study of control samples from healthy donors and cancer patients. Trimming cost V 6 bases and J 3 bases, with 14 bases left between them. Germline V gene sequence: CDR1 SGHTA, CDR2 FQGNSA. The CDR3 has 14 amino acids. TCRdb's table, derived via immunoSEQ multiplex PCR, lists solely in-frame clones and lacks some. This sample has approximately 40,000 clones; around 83% occur once, and the top ten carry about 22%. The specimen sequenced was PBMCs. This TCR was recovered from a woman aged 55-75 years with lung cancer. The J gene is TRBJ1-1, the V gene TRBV7-2, with D hard to call. CDR3 DNA: TGTGCCAGCAGTTCTGTACCATCATACACTGAAGCTTTCTTT. Residues: CASSSVPSYTEAFF.